This entry concerns a single TCR beta chain. The sample originates from a study of blood T cells in healthy people across ages. Germline-derived CDR1 and CDR2 are GTSNPN and SVGIG (reference sequence). Losses at the gene ends were 4 bases for V and 3 bases for J; bases not matched to a gene: 8. The CDR3 contains 14 residues. The authors ran a second PCR of roughly 6 to 12 cycles using a sample-barcoded 5' primer and a J-beta primer mix. Each single sample gave us at least 2.5 million CDR3-containing paired-end reads. Each CDR3 protein gets one entry after TCRdb re-called the 5' RACE reads with MiXCR. The sample holds some 1.5 million distinct CDR3 sequences, roughly 27% seen once.

The chain couples TRBV30 to TRBJ2-7, with 8 bases fitting TRBD2. The receptor comes from a woman aged 30 to 39 in good health. The sample comprised blood. The CDR3 sequence: CAWNRLASNYEQYF. Written as DNA, the CDR3 is TGTGCCTGGAACCGACTAGCGAGCAACTACGAGCAGTACTTC. Together with reference TRBV30 and TRBJ2-7, the CDR3 gives the full variable domain: SQTIHQWPATLVQPVGSPLSLECTVEGTSNPNLYWYRQAAGRGLQLLFYSVGIGQISSEVPQNLSASRPQDRQFILSSKKLLLSDSGFYLCAWNRLASNYEQYFGPGTRLTVT.